The next 28 T cell receptor beta chains were all read from a single sample in a study of cytomegalovirus exposure and HLA in healthy donors. With 60 Vbeta and 13 Jbeta primers, the PCR was carried out. Assay used: immunoSEQ multiplex PCR; TCRdb lists only in-frame clones, some missing. The sample records approximately 140,000 clones, 70% to 80% being singletons. The specimen sequenced was PBMCs. The receptors come from a woman between 45 and 65 years old in good health and CMV-seronegative.

Of note for this clone: The same CDR3 can be traced to other DNA sequences in this sample. This rearrangement joins TRBV7-9 to TRBJ1-2; no clear D. This CDR3 comprises 15 residues. V was pared by 1 base and J by 5 bases, with 14 bases between. Germline V gene lookup returns CDR1 SEHNR and CDR2 FQNEAQ (reference sequence). The CDR3, as DNA: TGTGCCAGCAGCTTAGGTCAAGGACTTAGATATGGCTACACCTTC. This translates into CASSLGQGLRYGYTF. The full variable domain, in which reference TRBV7-9 and TRBJ1-2 provide the parts outside the CDR3, is DTGVSQNPRHKITKRGQNVTFRCDPISEHNRLYWYRQTLGQGPEFLTYFQNEAQLEKSRLLSDRFSAERPKGSFSTLEIQRTEQGDSAMYLCASSLGQGLRYGYTFGSGTRLTVV.

This clone was observed once. The CDR3 reads CASKGQTNTGELFF. CDR3 in DNA: TGCGCCAGCAAGGGACAGACCAACACCGGGGAGCTGTTTTTT. V and J are TRBV5-1 and TRBJ2-2; 7 bases map to TRBD1. The germline V gene has CDR1 SGHRS and CDR2 YFSETQ. The V segment lost 6 bases and the J segment 2 bases; nucleotides outside the gene matches: 4. The CDR3 loop spans 14 amino acids.

The chain couples TRBV11-2 to TRBJ2-2; 9 bases align to TRBD2. CDR1 is SGHAT and CDR2 is FQNNGV in the germline V gene. After removal of 7 bases from V and 0 bases from J, the junction contained 3 bases not matched to a gene. The CDR3 spans 15 residues. The CDR3 nucleotides read TGTGCCAGCAACCGACTAGCGGCGAACACCGGGGAGCTGTTTTTT. It specifies CASNRLAANTGELFF.

The chain employs TRBV4-1 and TRBJ2-5; 7 bases line up with TRBD2. Germline trimming cut 4 bases from V and 0 bases from J; bases unmatched to any gene: 8. Germline CDR1 is MGHRA and CDR2 is YSYEKL. The CDR3 spans 16 residues. The CDR3 DNA is TGCGCCAGCAGCCTAAGTGGGGCGGGGGACCAAGAGACCCAGTACTTC. Its translation: CASSLSGAGDQETQYF.

This clone was seen a handful of times. This chain connects TRBV28 to TRBJ1-1; the D is unclear. The ends were cut back, 7 bases at V and 3 bases at J, with 6 bases in the middle. Germline V gives CDR1 MDHEN, CDR2 SYDVKM. The CDR3 loop spans 11 amino acids. The CDR3 bases are TGTGCCAGCAATTCGGACACTGAAGCTTTCTTT. It translates to CASNSDTEAFF.

A few counts support this clone. The rearrangement links TRBV30 to TRBJ1-2; TRBD1 is a possible D gene (5 bases). V lost 5 bases and J lost 3, with 13 bases in between. The CDR3 covers 13 residues. CDR1 and CDR2 (germline): GTSNPN, SVGIG (reference sequence). CDR3 DNA: TGTGCCTGGGCGGGGGGATCGTACTATGGCTACACCTTC. It specifies CAWAGGSYYGYTF.

The rearrangement joins TRBV28 to TRBJ1-1, with TRBD1 as a possible D gene (5 bases). Germline V gene data show CDR1 as MDHEN and CDR2 as SYDVKM. Trimming took 3 bases from V and 5 from J, leaving 10 bases between them. The CDR3 sequence is 13 residues long. The CDR3 nucleotides are TGTGCCAGCAGTTTTCTTCGGGGGACTGAAGCTTTCTTT. This gives the protein CASSFLRGTEAFF.

The V call is TRBV4-3, the J call TRBJ2-5, with 11 bases matching TRBD1. The CDR3 loop spans 16 amino acids. Germline CDR1 reads LGHNA; CDR2 reads YSLEER. Unmatched junction bases numbered 10, after V lost 3 bases and J lost 7 bases. DNA for the CDR3: TGCGCCAGCAGCCAGGGACAGGGGGACGTAAAGGGGACCCAGTACTTC. This sequence encodes CASSQGQGDVKGTQYF.

The chain carries TRBV6-5 and TRBJ2-7; 9 nucleotides match TRBD1. The CDR3 sequence is 13 residues long. CDR1 is MNHEY and CDR2 is SVGAGI in the germline V gene. Trimming cost V 4 bases and J 6 bases; bases outside gene matches: 4. The DNA of the CDR3 is TGTGCCAGCAGTTCACACAGGGGGCGCGAGCAGTACTTC. This encodes CASSSHRGREQYF.

V gene TRBV7-2 combines with J gene TRBJ1-5; perhaps TRBD1 as D (6 bases). Between the trimmed V and J ends, which lost 1 base and 9 bases, there was a span of 16 bases. Germline values: CDR1 SGHTA, CDR2 FQGNSA. The CDR3 sequence is 15 residues long. CDR3 in DNA: TGTGCCAGCAGCTTAGTCGGTACAGGGCGTCGGCCCCAGCATTTT. As protein: CASSLVGTGRRPQHF.

This clone is a singleton in its sample. This chain connects TRBV5-6 to TRBJ2-3, with 8 bases identical to TRBD2. Germline CDR1 and CDR2: SGHDT and YYEEEE. This CDR3 is 16 amino acids long. Unmatched junction bases numbered 6, after V lost 2 bases and J lost 1 base. The CDR3 DNA follows: TGTGCCAGCAGCTTTATAGCGGGGTCGGGCACAGATACGCAGTATTTT. It yields the protein CASSFIAGSGTDTQYF.

The CDR3: CASSGALMNTEAFF. For the CDR3, the DNA is TGCGCCAGCAGCGGGGCACTTATGAACACTGAAGCTTTCTTT. V gene TRBV5-1 combines with J gene TRBJ1-1, with a possible D match to TRBD1 (5 bases). CDR3 length equals 14 residues. Germline V gene lookup returns CDR1 SGHRS and CDR2 YFSETQ. Trimming stripped 4 bases from V and 0 bases from J, with 10 bases between.

CDR3 in DNA: TGTGCCAGCAGCTTGTCGGTGAATTCACCCCTCCACTTT. It is translated as CASSLSVNSPLHF. The V gene is TRBV5-4, the J gene TRBJ1-6; no definite D call. V shed 1 base and J shed 7 bases, with 6 bases lying between them. Germline V CDR1 and CDR2: SGHNT, YYREEE (reference sequence). The CDR3 is 13 residues long.

As for this clone: The junction departs from the called germline gene at one end, perhaps through a read error. Here the CDR3 reads CASSQLAGEEIQYF. The DNA for the CDR3 is TGTGCTAGCAGCCAATTAGCGGGGGAAGAGATCCAGTACTTC. The chain is built from TRBV7-7 and TRBJ2-5; TRBD2 agrees at 9 bases. The CDR3 runs 14 residues. Germline lookup yields CDR1 SSHAT and CDR2 FNYEAQ (reference sequence).

The rearrangement uses TRBV5-4 and TRBJ2-1, with TRBD1 identical over 7 bases. The trim removed 7 bases at V and 2 bases at J, leaving 6 bases unmatched. The CDR3 runs to 14 residues. Germline CDR1 and CDR2: SGHNT and YYREEE (reference sequence). The CDR3 loop is CASGQTGTYNEQFF. In DNA form, the CDR3 reads TGTGCCAGCGGCCAGACAGGGACCTACAATGAGCAGTTCTTC.

This sequence joins TRBV12-5 and TRBJ1-5; D perhaps matches TRBD1 (5 bases). V lost 5 bases and J 2 bases, leaving 10 bases between the germline ends. The CDR3 has 14 amino acids. Germline CDR1 is LGHNT and CDR2 is FRNRAP. The CDR3 sequence: CASGMDIRNQPQHF. DNA of the CDR3: TGTGCTAGTGGTATGGACATACGCAATCAGCCCCAGCATTTT.

V usage is TRBV2 and J usage is TRBJ2-7; D is unclear. Trimming cost V 2 bases and J 3 bases, with 14 bases left between them. The CDR3 has 15 amino acids. Germline loops: CDR1 SNHLY, CDR2 FYNNEI. CDR3 DNA: TGTGCCAGCAGTGAAAAGGCAGGTCCTCGCTACGAGCAGTACTTC. Protein sequence: CASSEKAGPRYEQYF.

This rearrangement joins TRBV5-1 to TRBJ1-3, with a weak D call TRBD1 (6 bases). Germline lookup yields CDR1 SGHRS and CDR2 YFSETQ. Between the trimmed V and J ends, which lost 0 bases and 1 base, there was a span of 8 bases. CDR3 length equals 15 residues. For the CDR3, the DNA is TGCGCCAGCAGCTTGGGACAGGCTTCTGGAAACACCATATATTTT. It codes for CASSLGQASGNTIYF.

This clone occurred a few times. J is TRBJ2-1 and V is TRBV4-1, with 8 bases fitting TRBD1. The CDR3 has 17 residues. Trimming took 5 bases from V and 0 from J; bases not matched to a gene: 9. Germline values: CDR1 MGHRA, CDR2 YSYEKL. The CDR3 loop reads CASSYTGGQGSYNEQFF. The CDR3 region has the DNA TGCGCCAGCAGCTATACGGGTGGACAGGGCTCCTACAATGAGCAGTTCTTC.

The chain is built from TRBV9 and TRBJ1-2; D call uncertain. The germline V and J ends were trimmed by 6 bases and 2 bases, with 14 bases remaining between them. The CDR3 extends over 14 amino acids. Per germline, CDR1 SGDLS and CDR2 YYNGEE. CDR3 coding DNA: TGTGCCAGCACCCTAAGGTCAGGAAACTATGGCTACACCTTC. Translation gives CASTLRSGNYGYTF.

The chain joins TRBV19 to TRBJ2-7; 7 nucleotides align to TRBD1. The germline gives CDR1 LNHDA, CDR2 SQIVND (reference sequence). J lost 3 bases, V lost 4 bases, and 6 bases had no gene match. This CDR3 region has 14 residues. This CDR3 reads CASSRQGGSYEQYF. The CDR3 DNA follows: TGTGCCAGTAGTAGACAGGGTGGGAGCTACGAGCAGTACTTC.

This sequence joins TRBV6-1 and TRBJ2-6, with 7 bases fitting TRBD1. Germline V gene lookup returns CDR1 MNHNS and CDR2 SASEGT. Trimming at V came to 3 bases and at J to 1 base, leaving 3 bases not matched to a gene. There are 16 residues in the CDR3. CDR3: CASSEETGSGANVLTF. The CDR3 coding sequence is TGTGCCAGCAGTGAGGAGACAGGGTCTGGGGCCAACGTCCTGACTTTC.

This clone came up a few times. The chain joins TRBV6-6 to TRBJ2-2; D perhaps matches TRBD2 (6 bases). Germline loops: CDR1 MNHNY, CDR2 SVGAGI (reference sequence). V shed 6 bases and J shed 7 bases, with 15 bases lying between them. The CDR3 runs to 14 residues. This CDR3 reads CASRRPGVDGELFF. The CDR3 DNA is TGTGCCAGCAGACGTCCGGGGGTGGACGGGGAGCTGTTTTTT.

Concerning this clone: At the DNA level, this CDR3 is encoded by other sequences in the same sample as well. The chain joins TRBV4-3 to TRBJ2-7; 7 bases agree with TRBD1. Trimming at V came to 0 bases and at J to 6 bases, leaving 5 bases not matched to a gene. The CDR3 is 14 amino acids. Germline lookup yields CDR1 LGHNA and CDR2 YSLEER. CDR3 DNA: TGCGCCAGCAGCCAAGAGACAGGGTCAGGCGAGCAGTACTTC. It codes for CASSQETGSGEQYF.

The chain joins TRBV15 to TRBJ1-2; D might be TRBD1 (5 bases). V was trimmed by 5 bases and J by 5 bases, leaving 9 bases between them. Germline V CDR1 and CDR2: LNHNV, YYDKDF (reference sequence). This CDR3 has 12 residues. The CDR3 protein is CATSDQGYGYTF. The CDR3 nucleotides are TGTGCCACCAGCGATCAGGGTTATGGCTACACCTTC.

CDR3 residues: CASSYPPSNTEAFF. Written as DNA, the CDR3 is TGTGCCAGCAGTTATCCCCCATCGAACACTGAAGCTTTCTTT. The chain links TRBV6-5 to TRBJ1-1; D gene ambiguous. The CDR3 spans 14 residues. Germline loops: CDR1 MNHEY, CDR2 SVGAGI. Trimming cost V 3 bases and J 1 base, with 9 bases left between them.

The rearrangement links TRBV21-1 to TRBJ1-4. TRBV21-1 is termed a pseudogene. CDR3 length equals 14 residues. The CDR3, as DNA: TGTGCCAGCAACGGGGAGCGGCCCCTGGGAAAACTGTTTTTT. Protein sequence: CASNGERPLGKLFF.

The J gene is TRBJ2-5, the V gene TRBV5-4, with 13 bases matching TRBD2. Germline V CDR1 and CDR2: SGHNT, YYREEE (reference sequence). After removal of 5 bases from V and 2 bases from J, the junction contained 6 bases not matched to a gene. The CDR3 is 16 residues long. The CDR3 bases are TGTGCCAGCAGATCTGGACTAGCGGGGGTTCAAGAGACCCAGTACTTC. This sequence encodes CASRSGLAGVQETQYF.